This TCR beta chain is drawn from a study of blood T cell repertoires in COVID-19. On the study more broadly: The samples span acute and convalescent COVID-19 from the United States, Italy and Spain.

Sequencing was performed with immunoSEQ multiplex PCR; in TCRdb, only in-frame clones are kept and a portion is missing. The table includes 230,000 or so clones, 84% detected once. The sequencing sample was made of peripheral blood. This sequence was found in a woman aged 40 to 55 who had recovered from COVID-19.

CDR3 residues: CASSSDPRLSSGANVLTF. The CDR3 DNA sequence: TGTGCCAGCAGCTCCGATCCCCGACTGTCCTCTGGGGCCAACGTCCTGACTTTC. V usage is TRBV7-2 and J usage is TRBJ2-6, with D unresolved. The V end was cut by 4 bases, the J end by 0 bases, with 16 bases between. Germline CDR1 is SGHTA and CDR2 is FQGNSA. CDR3 length: 18 residues.